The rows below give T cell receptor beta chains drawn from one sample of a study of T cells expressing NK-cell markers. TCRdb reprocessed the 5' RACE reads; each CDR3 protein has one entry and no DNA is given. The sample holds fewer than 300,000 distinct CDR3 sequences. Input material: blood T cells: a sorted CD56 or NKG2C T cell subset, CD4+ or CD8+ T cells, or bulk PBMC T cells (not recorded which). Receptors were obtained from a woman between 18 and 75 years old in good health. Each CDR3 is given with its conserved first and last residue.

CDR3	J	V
CASSYVRLMNTGELFF	TRBJ2-2	TRBV6-5
CSVIQGALMNTEAFF	TRBJ1-1	TRBV29-1
CASSSSAGAADTQYF	TRBJ2-3	TRBV5-5
CASTGGRDTGELFF	TRBJ2-2	TRBV11-1
CASSLEVGQAYGYTF	TRBJ1-2	TRBV7-9
CASSQDQGLNTEAFF	TRBJ1-1	TRBV14
CASSRETIRRDYGYTF	TRBJ1-2	TRBV14
CASSWALYGYTF	TRBJ1-2	TRBV6-2/TRBV6-3
CASSPFNNSPLHF	TRBJ1-6	TRBV12-3/TRBV12-4
CASSDGGYGYTF	TRBJ1-2	TRBV6-6
CASSLATQETQYF	TRBJ2-5	TRBV5-1
CATSRDPGTVNTEAFF	TRBJ1-1	TRBV15
CSAGLAGGFLVDEQFF	TRBJ2-1	TRBV20-1
CASSSGLAVRDTQYF	TRBJ2-3	TRBV7-9
CASSLEGGVTTDTQYF	TRBJ2-3	TRBV11-2
CASSQQENQPQHF	TRBJ1-5	TRBV7-6
CASSLAWGVDTQYF	TRBJ2-3	TRBV7-2
CATDRDTTTDTQYF	TRBJ2-3	TRBV15
CASSLLPADSNQPQHF	TRBJ1-5	TRBV5-1
CSAALAGTGEQFF	TRBJ2-1	TRBV29-1
CASSSRQVSSYNEQFF	TRBJ2-1	TRBV7-3
CASTPRRGQTQYF	TRBJ2-5	TRBV19
CASSEFSTGGQHKAFF	TRBJ1-1	TRBV10-1
CASSNLGGFTEAFF	TRBJ1-1	TRBV5-6
CASSTTSGGLARYNEQFF	TRBJ2-1	TRBV19
CASSRRLAENTGELFF	TRBJ2-2	TRBV4-2
CASSLAGQALGYTF	TRBJ1-2	TRBV5-4
CASSFRIIKNSPLHF	TRBJ1-6	TRBV5-5
CASSQDGVLETQETQYF	TRBJ2-5	TRBV4-2
CASSLRGLAGNTGELFF	TRBJ2-2	TRBV27
CSVETSGYNEQFF	TRBJ2-1	TRBV29-1
CASSKEGLAGQNTGELFF	TRBJ2-2	TRBV21-1
CASGRPSGLAVERSIADTQYF	TRBJ2-3	TRBV2